This T cell receptor (beta chain) emerged from a study of T cell responses to AZD1222 COVID-19 vaccine. Overall study findings and caveats: Vaccine-related CD4 TCRs covered spike, predominating at 160-218 and 743-854. Donors were largely white British and mainly female; clonal diversity was possibly underestimated.

Second doses that came at about 4 or about 12 weeks were put together. Some clones are missing from TCRdb's copy, which holds only in-frame ones; the method was immunoSEQ multiplex PCR. The sample gives some 130,000 clones, approximately 92% of which show up once; approximately 6.5% is in the top ten. For this clone: As yet, its antigen is unknown.

The sample here was peripheral blood, taken 28 days after the second AZD1222 dose. The receptor's source is an adult who received the AZD1222 COVID-19 vaccine.

The CDR3 region has the DNA TGTGCCCTGGACCCCCAGGGGGTCTATCGGTACTTC. Translation gives CALDPQGVYRYF. The chain employs TRBV30 and TRBJ2-7; TRBD1 agrees at 7 bases. Unmatched junction bases numbered 16, after V lost 8 bases and J lost 12 bases. The CDR3 totals 12 residues. CDR1 is GTSNPN, CDR2 SVGIG, per germline (reference sequence).